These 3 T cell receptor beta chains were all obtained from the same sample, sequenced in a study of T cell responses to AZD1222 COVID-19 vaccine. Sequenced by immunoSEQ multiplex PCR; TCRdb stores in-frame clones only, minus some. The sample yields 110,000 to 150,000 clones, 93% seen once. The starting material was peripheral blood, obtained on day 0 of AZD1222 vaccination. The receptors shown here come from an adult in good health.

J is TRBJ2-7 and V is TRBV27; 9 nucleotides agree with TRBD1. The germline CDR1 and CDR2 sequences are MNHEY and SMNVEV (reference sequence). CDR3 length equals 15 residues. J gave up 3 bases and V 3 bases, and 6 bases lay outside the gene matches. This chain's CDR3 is CASSFLGTGYYEQYF. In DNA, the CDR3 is TGTGCCAGCAGTTTTTTAGGGACAGGGTACTACGAGCAGTACTTC.

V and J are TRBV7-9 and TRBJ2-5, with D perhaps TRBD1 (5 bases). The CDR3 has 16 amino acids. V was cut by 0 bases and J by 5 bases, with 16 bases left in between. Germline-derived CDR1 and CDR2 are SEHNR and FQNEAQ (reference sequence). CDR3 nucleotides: TGTGCCAGCAGCTTAGCGCTGCGACAGATAAGGGAGACCCAGTACTTC. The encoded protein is CASSLALRQIRETQYF. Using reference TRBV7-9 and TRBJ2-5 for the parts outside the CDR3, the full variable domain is DTGVSQNPRHKITKRGQNVTFRCDPISEHNRLYWYRQTLGQGPEFLTYFQNEAQLEKSRLLSDRFSAERPKGSFSTLEIQRTEQGDSAMYLCASSLALRQIRETQYFGPGTRLLVL.

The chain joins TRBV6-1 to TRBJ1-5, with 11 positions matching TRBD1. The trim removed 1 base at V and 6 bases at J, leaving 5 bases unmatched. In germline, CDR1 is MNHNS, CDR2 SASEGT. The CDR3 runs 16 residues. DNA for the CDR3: TGTGCCAGCAGTGAAGGGGAGGGGACAGGGGGTCAGCCCCAGCATTTT. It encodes CASSEGEGTGGQPQHF.